This is a list of T cell receptor beta chains from one sample in a study of control samples from healthy donors and cancer patients. This table comes from immunoSEQ multiplex PCR, and its TCRdb copy is limited to in-frame clones, with some not included. The table records 150,000 to 200,000 clones, roughly 89% of them present only once. Sequenced input: blood. The receptors come from a woman younger than 45 in good health. Each CDR3 is given with its conserved first and last residue. A D gene is named only where the DNA matches it firmly. Not every row has a clone size; where given, it reads once, few, many or a size class.

CDR3: CASSYRTGRNQPQHF; DNA: TGTGCCAGCAGCTATAGGACAGGGAGAAATCAGCCCCAGCATTTT; J: TRBJ1-5; V: TRBV6-2/TRBV6-3; D: TRBD1; size: NA
CDR3: CSATRNIQYF; DNA: TGCAGTGCTACGAGGAACATTCAGTACTTC; J: TRBJ2-4; V: TRBV20-1; D: NA; size: NA
CDR3: CASSAGTGSGNSPLHF; DNA: TGTGCCAGCAGCGCGGGGACAGGGTCTGGTAATTCACCCCTCCACTTT; J: TRBJ1-6; V: TRBV9; D: TRBD1; size: NA
CDR3: CASSQAATTSGIHNEQFF; DNA: TGTGCCAGCAGCCAAGCCGCGACGACTAGCGGGATCCACAATGAGCAGTTCTTC; J: TRBJ2-1; V: TRBV4-2; D: TRBD2; size: NA
CDR3: CASSPRRLADTGELFF; DNA: TGTGCCAGCTCACCACGTAGACTAGCGGACACCGGGGAGCTGTTTTTT; J: TRBJ2-2; V: TRBV18; D: TRBD2; size: NA
CDR3: CASGHSNEKLFF; DNA: TGCGCCAGCGGTCACAGTAATGAAAAACTGTTTTTT; J: TRBJ1-4; V: TRBV5-1; D: NA; size: once
CDR3: CASRDYGYTF; DNA: TGTGCCAGCAGAGATTATGGCTACACCTTC; J: TRBJ1-2; V: TRBV27; D: NA; size: NA
CDR3: CASSRTGTSQPQHF; DNA: TGTGCCAGCAGCAGGACAGGGACGAGTCAGCCCCAGCATTTT; J: TRBJ1-5; V: TRBV3-1/TRBV3-2; D: TRBD1; size: NA
CDR3: CASSLVHRGTYEQYF; DNA: TGTGCCAGCAGCTTAGTTCACAGGGGGACCTACGAGCAGTACTTC; J: TRBJ2-7; V: TRBV11-2; D: TRBD1; size: few
CDR3: CASSLQGSNYGYTF; DNA: TGTGCCAGCAGTTTGCAGGGCTCTAACTATGGCTACACCTTC; J: TRBJ1-2; V: TRBV27; D: NA; size: NA
CDR3: CASGTGATGELFF; DNA: TGTGCCAGCGGGACAGGGGCCACCGGGGAGCTGTTTTTT; J: TRBJ2-2; V: TRBV2; D: TRBD1; size: NA
CDR3: CASNPGTGDYNEQFF; DNA: TGTGCCAGCAACCCCGGGACAGGGGACTACAATGAGCAGTTCTTC; J: TRBJ2-1; V: TRBV6-4; D: TRBD1; size: NA
CDR3: CASSQDWGGNEQFF; DNA: TGTGCCAGCAGCCAAGACTGGGGGGGAAATGAGCAGTTCTTC; J: TRBJ2-1; V: TRBV4-2; D: TRBD2; size: NA
CDR3: CASSTGSLVGGSGNTIYF; DNA: TGCGCCAGCAGCACAGGGTCCCTGGTCGGGGGCTCTGGAAACACCATATATTTT; J: TRBJ1-3; V: TRBV5-1; D: NA; size: NA
CDR3: CASSQPRGLAGGRETQYF; DNA: TGCGCCAGCAGCCAACCCCGAGGACTAGCGGGAGGGCGAGAGACCCAGTACTTC; J: TRBJ2-5; V: TRBV4-1; D: TRBD2; size: NA
CDR3: CASSLEGGGTDTQYF; DNA: TGTGCCAGCAGCTTAGAAGGGGGAGGGACAGATACGCAGTATTTT; J: TRBJ2-3; V: TRBV7-3; D: NA; size: once
CDR3: CASGLVRGGNEKLFF; DNA: TGTGCTAGTGGTTTGGTACGGGGGGGTAATGAAAAACTGTTTTTT; J: TRBJ1-4; V: TRBV12-5; D: NA; size: NA
CDR3: CASSEKRGHEQYF; DNA: TGTGCCAGCAGTGAAAAGAGGGGCCACGAGCAGTACTTC; J: TRBJ2-7; V: TRBV2; D: NA; size: NA
CDR3: CASTGTNSNQPQHF; DNA: TGTGCCAGCACAGGGACGAATAGCAATCAGCCCCAGCATTTT; J: TRBJ1-5; V: TRBV2; D: NA; size: NA
CDR3: CASSSGGYEQYF; DNA: TGCGCCAGCAGCTCAGGGGGCTACGAGCAGTACTTC; J: TRBJ2-7; V: TRBV5-1; D: TRBD1; size: NA
CDR3: CASSLRSGRGNTGELFF; DNA: TGTGCCAGCAGCTTACGTAGCGGGAGGGGGAACACCGGGGAGCTGTTTTTT; J: TRBJ2-2; V: TRBV7-2; D: TRBD2; size: NA
CDR3: CASSLVPGQANQPQHF; DNA: TGTGCCAGCAGCTTAGTCCCCGGACAGGCCAATCAGCCCCAGCATTTT; J: TRBJ1-5; V: TRBV11-2; D: TRBD1; size: NA
CDR3: CASSLAGGYTF; DNA: TGTGCCAGCAGCTTAGCGGGTGGCTACACCTTC; J: TRBJ1-2; V: TRBV7-8; D: NA; size: NA
CDR3: CASSPGQGQYF; DNA: TGTGCCAGCAGTCCAGGACAGGGGCAGTACTTC; J: TRBJ2-7; V: TRBV28; D: TRBD1; size: NA
CDR3: CASSLGTGGNQPQHF; DNA: TGCGCCAGCAGCTTGGGGACAGGGGGTAATCAGCCCCAGCATTTT; J: TRBJ1-5; V: TRBV5-1; D: TRBD1; size: NA
CDR3: CASSFPPGLAGYLAKNIQYF; DNA: TGTGCCAGCAGTTTCCCGCCGGGACTAGCGGGATATTTAGCCAAAAACATTCAGTACTTC; J: TRBJ2-4; V: TRBV6-2/TRBV6-3; D: TRBD2; size: NA
CDR3: CASSLAGSYNEQFF; DNA: TGTGCCAGCAGCTTAGCGGGCTCCTACAATGAGCAGTTCTTC; J: TRBJ2-1; V: TRBV11-1; D: NA; size: NA